This section outlines one TCR beta chain sequence together with its context. CDR1 and CDR2 (germline): SEHNR, FQNEAQ (reference sequence). The CDR3 runs to 14 residues. V was clipped by 10 bases and J by 5 bases; unmatched bases: 10. The record originates from a study of blood T cell repertoires in COVID-19. Turning to the study itself: Sites in the United States, Italy and Spain provided acute and convalescent COVID-19 samples. Nucleic acid was either cDNA or gDNA, and it came from T cells, B-cell-depleted T cells, or PBMCs.

In the study's own analysis: Estimation of nucleated cell counts relied on the amplification of reference gene primers. Using immunoSEQ multiplex PCR, the repertoire was profiled, and TCRdb retains in-frame clones only, with some absent. The D gene and trimming were derived from the DNA, and the V and J assignments and clone size from that table. The sample shows approximately 160,000 clones, over 75% of them seen only once. Sequencing was done on a sample of peripheral blood. The receptor's source is a man aged 65-85 years who had recovered from COVID-19. The chain links TRBV7-9 to TRBJ2-2; 7 nucleotides align to TRBD2. The CDR3 DNA follows: TGTGCCATCCCAGCGGGATGGGGAACCGGGGAGCTGTTTTTT. Translated: CAIPAGWGTGELFF. Supplemented by reference TRBV7-9 and TRBJ2-2, the full variable domain reads DTGVSQNPRHKITKRGQNVTFRCDPISEHNRLYWYRQTLGQGPEFLTYFQNEAQLEKSRLLSDRFSAERPKGSFSTLEIQRTEQGDSAMYLCAIPAGWGTGELFFGEGSRLTVL.